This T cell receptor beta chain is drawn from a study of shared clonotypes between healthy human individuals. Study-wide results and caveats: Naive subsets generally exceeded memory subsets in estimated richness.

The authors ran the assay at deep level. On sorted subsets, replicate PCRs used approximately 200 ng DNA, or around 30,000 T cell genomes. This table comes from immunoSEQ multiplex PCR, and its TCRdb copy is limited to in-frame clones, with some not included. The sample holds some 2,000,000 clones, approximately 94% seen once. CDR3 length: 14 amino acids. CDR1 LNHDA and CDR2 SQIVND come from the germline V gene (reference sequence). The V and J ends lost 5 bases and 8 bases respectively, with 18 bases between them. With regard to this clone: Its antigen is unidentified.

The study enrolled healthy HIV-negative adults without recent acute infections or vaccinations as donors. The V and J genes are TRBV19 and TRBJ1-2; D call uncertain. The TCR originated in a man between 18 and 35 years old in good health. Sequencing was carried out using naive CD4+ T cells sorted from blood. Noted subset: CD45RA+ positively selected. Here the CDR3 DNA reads TGTGCCAGTAGTCTGTGGACCAACCCTTACGGCTACACCTTC. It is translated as CASSLWTNPYGYTF.